This T cell receptor beta chain was observed in a study of shared clonotypes between healthy human individuals. Data came from immunoSEQ multiplex PCR; TCRdb stores just in-frame clones and leaves some out. In the table there are 500,000 to 700,000 clones, 85% to 95% of which are singletons. V lost 1 base and J lost 0, with 7 bases in between. CDR1 is SGHAT, CDR2 FQNNGV, per germline. The CDR3 totals 16 residues. Naive CD8 isolation took CD45RO-negative cells positively selected for CCR7 and excluded terminally differentiated effector memory CD45RA+ cells. Material: naive CD8+ T cells sorted from blood. This TCR was sampled from a woman under 40 in good health. The chain has TRBV11-2 and TRBJ2-6; unclear D gene. The CDR3 nucleotides read TGTGCCAGCAGCTTAGTACCTTACTCTGGGGCCAACGTCCTGACTTTC. Translating gives CASSLVPYSGANVLTF.